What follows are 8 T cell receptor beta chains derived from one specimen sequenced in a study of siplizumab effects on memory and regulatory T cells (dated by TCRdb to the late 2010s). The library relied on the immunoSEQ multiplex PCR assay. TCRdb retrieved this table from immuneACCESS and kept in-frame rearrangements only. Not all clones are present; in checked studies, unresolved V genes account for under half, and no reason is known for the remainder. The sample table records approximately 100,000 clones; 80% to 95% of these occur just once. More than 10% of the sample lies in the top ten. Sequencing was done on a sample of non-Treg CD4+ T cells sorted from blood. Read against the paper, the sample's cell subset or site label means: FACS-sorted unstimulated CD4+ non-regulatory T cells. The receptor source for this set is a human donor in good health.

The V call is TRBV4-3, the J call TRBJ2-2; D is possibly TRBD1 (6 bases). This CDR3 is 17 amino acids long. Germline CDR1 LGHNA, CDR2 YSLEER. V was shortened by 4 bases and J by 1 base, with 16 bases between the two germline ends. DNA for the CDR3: TGCGCCAGCAGCCTCCAACCCCAGGGGCTGAACACCGGGGAGCTGTTTTTT. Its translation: CASSLQPQGLNTGELFF.

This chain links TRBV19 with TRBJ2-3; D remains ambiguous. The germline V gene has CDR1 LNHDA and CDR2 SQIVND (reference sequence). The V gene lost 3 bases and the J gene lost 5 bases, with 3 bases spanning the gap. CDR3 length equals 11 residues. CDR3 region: CASSIGDTQYF. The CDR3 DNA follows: TGTGCCAGTAGTATTGGAGATACGCAGTATTTT.

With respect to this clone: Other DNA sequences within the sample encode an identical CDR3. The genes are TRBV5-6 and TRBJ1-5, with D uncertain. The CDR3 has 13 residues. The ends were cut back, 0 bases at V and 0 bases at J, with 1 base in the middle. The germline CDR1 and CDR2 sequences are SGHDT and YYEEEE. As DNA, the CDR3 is TGTGCCAGCAGCTTGGGTAGCAATCAGCCCCAGCATTTT. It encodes CASSLGSNQPQHF.

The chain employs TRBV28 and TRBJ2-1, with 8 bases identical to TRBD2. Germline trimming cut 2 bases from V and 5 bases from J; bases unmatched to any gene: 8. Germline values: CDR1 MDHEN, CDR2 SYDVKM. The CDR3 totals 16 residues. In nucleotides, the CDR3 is TGTGCCAGCAGTTTAGGGGCTAGCGGGCTTAACAATGAGCAGTTCTTC. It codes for CASSLGASGLNNEQFF.

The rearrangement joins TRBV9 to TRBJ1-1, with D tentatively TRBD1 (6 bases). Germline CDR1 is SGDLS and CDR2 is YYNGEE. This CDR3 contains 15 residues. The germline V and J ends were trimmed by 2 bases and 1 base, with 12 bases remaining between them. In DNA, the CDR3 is TGTGCCAGCAGCGTTACGGACAGCCGGAACACTGAAGCTTTCTTT. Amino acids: CASSVTDSRNTEAFF. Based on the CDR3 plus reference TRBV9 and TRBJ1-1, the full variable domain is DSGVTQTPKHLITATGQRVTLRCSPRSGDLSVYWYQQSLDQGLQFLIQYYNGEERAKGNILERFSAQQFPDLHSELNLSSLELGDSALYFCASSVTDSRNTEAFFGQGTRLTVV.

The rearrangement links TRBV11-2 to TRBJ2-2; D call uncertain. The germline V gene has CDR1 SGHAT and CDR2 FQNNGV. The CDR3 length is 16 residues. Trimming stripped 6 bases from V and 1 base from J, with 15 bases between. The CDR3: CASRPLRPGNTGELFF. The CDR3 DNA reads TGTGCCAGCAGGCCCCTGAGGCCGGGGAACACCGGGGAGCTGTTTTTT.

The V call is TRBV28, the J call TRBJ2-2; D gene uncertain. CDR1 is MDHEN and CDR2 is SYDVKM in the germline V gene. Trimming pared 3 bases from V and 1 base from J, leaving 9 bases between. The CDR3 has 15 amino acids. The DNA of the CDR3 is TGTGCCAGCAGTTTCAGCGTTAGGAACACCGGGGAGCTGTTTTTT. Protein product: CASSFSVRNTGELFF.

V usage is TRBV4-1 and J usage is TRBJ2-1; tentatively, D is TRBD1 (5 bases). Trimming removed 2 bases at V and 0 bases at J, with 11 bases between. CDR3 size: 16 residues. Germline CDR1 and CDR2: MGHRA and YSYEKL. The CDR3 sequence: CASSQSQGSSYNEQFF. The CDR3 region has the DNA TGCGCCAGCAGCCAATCGCAGGGAAGCTCCTACAATGAGCAGTTCTTC.